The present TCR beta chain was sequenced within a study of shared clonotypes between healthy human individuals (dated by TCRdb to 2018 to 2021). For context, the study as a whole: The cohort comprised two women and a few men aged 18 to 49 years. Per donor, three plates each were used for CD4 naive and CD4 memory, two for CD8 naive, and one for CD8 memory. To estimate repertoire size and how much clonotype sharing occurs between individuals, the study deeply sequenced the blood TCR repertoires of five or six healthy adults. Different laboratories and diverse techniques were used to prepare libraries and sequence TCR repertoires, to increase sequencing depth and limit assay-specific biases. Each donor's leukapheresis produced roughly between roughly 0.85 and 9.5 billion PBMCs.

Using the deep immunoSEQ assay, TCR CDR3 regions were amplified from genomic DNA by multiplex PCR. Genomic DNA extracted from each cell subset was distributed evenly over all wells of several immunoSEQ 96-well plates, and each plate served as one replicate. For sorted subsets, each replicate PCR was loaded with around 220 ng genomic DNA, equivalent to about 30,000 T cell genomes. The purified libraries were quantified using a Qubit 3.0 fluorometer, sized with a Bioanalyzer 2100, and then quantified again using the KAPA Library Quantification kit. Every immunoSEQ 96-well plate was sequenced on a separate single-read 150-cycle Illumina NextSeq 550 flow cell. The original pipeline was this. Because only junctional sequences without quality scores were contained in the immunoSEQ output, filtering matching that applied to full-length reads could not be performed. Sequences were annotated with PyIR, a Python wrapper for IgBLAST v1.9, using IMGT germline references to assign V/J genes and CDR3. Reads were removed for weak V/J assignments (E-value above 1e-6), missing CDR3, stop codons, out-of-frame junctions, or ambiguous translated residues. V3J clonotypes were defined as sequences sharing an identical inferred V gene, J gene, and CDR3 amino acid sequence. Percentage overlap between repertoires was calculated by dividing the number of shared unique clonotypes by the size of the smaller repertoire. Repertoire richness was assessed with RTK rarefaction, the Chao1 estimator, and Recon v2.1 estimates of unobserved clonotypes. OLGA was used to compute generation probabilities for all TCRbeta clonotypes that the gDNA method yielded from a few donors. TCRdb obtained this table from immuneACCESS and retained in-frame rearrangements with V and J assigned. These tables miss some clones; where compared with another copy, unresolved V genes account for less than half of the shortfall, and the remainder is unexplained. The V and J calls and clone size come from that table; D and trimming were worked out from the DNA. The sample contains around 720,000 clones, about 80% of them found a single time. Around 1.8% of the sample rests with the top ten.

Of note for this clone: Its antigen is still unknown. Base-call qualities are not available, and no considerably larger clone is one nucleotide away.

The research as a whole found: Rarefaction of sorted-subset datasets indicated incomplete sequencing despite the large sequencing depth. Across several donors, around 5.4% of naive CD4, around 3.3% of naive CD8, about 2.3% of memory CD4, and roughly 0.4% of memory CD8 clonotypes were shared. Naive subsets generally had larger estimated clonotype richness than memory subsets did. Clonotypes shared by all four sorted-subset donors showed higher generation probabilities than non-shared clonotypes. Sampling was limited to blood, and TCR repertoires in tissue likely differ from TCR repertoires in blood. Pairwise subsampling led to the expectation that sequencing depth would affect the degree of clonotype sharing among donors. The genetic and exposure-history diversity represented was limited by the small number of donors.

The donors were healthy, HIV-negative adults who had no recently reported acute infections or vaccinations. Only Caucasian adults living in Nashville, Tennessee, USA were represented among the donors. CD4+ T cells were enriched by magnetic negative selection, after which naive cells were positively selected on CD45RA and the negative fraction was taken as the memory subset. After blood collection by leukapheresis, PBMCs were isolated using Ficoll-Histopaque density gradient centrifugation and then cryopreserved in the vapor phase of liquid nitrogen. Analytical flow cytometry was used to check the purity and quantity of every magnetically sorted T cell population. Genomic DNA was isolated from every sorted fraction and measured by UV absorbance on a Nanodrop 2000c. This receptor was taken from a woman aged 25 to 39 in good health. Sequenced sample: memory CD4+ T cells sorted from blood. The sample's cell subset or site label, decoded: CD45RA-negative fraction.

In nucleotides, the sequence is TGTGCCAGCAGCGCCGGTGGGTGGCTAGCGGGAGTGGATGAGCAGTTCTTC. This is translated as CASSAGGWLAGVDEQFF. The rearranged segments are TRBV9 and TRBJ2-1; the central 10 bases match TRBD2. CDR1 SGDLS and CDR2 YYNGEE are derived from the germline V gene. The germline V and J ends show losses of 3 bases and 8 bases respectively, and no gene match explains 14 bases of the junction. The CDR3 has 17 amino acids, counting the end cysteine and phenylalanine. Kept here is only the CDR3 DNA, which spans 51 bases and is read in frame from base 1.